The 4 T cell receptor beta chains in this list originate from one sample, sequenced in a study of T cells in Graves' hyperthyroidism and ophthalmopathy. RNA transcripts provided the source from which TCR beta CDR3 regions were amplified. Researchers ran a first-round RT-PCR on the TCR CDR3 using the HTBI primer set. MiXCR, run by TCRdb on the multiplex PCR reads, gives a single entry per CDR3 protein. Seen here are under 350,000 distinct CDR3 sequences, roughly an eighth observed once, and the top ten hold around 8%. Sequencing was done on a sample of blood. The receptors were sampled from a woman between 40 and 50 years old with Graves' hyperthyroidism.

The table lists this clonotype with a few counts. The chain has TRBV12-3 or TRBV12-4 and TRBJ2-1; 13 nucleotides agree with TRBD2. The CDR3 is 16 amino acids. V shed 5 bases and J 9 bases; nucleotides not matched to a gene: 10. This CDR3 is CASSLAGTSGIGEQFF. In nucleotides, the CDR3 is TGTGCCAGCAGTCTTGCCGGGACTAGCGGGATCGGTGAGCAGTTCTTC.

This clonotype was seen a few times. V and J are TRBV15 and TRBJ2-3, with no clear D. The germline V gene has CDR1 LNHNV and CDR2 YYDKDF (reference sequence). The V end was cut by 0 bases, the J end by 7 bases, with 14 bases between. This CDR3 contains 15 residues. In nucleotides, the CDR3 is TGTGCCACCAGCAGAGACCGGACCCTTGAGTATACGCAGTATTTT. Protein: CATSRDRTLEYTQYF.

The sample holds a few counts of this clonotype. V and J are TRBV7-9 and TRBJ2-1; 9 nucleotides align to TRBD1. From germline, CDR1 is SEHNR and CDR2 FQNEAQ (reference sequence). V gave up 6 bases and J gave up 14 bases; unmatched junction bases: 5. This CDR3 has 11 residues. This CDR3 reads CASRSQGAEFF. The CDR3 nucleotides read TGTGCCAGCAGGTCACAGGGGGCCGAGTTCTTC.

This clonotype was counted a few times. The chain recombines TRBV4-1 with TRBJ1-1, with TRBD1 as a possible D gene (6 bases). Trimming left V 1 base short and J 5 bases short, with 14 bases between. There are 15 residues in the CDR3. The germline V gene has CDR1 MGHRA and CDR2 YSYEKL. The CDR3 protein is CASSQVQGFGTEAFF. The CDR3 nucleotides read TGCGCCAGCAGCCAAGTCCAGGGGTTCGGGACTGAAGCTTTCTTT.